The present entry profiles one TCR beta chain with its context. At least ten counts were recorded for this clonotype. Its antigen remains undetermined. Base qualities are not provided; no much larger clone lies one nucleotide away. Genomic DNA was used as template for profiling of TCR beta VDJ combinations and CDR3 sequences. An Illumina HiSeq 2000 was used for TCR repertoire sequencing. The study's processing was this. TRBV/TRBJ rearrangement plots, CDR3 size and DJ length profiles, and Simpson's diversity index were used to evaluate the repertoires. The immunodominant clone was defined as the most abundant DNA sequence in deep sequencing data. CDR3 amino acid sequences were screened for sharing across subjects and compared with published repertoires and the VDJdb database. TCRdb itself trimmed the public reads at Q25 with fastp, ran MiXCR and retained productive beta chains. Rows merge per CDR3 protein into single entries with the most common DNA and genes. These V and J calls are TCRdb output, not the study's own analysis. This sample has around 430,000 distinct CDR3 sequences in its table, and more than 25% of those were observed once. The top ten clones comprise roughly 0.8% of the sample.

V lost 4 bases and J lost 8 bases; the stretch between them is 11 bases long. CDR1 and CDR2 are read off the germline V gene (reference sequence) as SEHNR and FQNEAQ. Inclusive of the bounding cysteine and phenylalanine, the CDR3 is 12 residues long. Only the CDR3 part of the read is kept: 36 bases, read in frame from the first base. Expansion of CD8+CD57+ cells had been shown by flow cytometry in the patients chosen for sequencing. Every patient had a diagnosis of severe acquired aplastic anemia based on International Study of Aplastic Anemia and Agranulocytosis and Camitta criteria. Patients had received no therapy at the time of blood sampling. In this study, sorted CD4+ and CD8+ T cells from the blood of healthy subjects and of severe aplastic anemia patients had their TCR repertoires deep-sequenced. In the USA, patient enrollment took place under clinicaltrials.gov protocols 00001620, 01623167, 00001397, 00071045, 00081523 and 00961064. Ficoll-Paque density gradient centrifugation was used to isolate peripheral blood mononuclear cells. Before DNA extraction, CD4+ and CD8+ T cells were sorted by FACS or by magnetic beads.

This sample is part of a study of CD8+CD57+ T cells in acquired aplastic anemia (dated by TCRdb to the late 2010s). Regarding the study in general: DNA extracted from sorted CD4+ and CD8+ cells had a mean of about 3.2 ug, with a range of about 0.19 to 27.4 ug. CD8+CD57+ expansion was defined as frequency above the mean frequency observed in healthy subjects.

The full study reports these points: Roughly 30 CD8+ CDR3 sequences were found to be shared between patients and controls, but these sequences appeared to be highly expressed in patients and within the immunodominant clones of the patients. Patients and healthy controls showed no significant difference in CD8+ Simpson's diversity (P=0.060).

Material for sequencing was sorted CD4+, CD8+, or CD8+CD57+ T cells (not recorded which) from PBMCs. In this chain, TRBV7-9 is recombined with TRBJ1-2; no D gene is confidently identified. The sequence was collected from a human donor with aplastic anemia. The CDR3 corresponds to CASSWQKGGYTF. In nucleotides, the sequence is TGTGCCAGCAGCTGGCAAAAGGGAGGCTACACCTTC.